The clone carrying this T cell receptor beta chain occurred many times. What it binds is unknown. TCRdb re-analysed the reads in MiXCR, keeping a single row per CDR3 protein. The data show about 140,000 distinct CDR3 sequences, roughly 6% seen once. These data originate in a study of T cell repertoires in cytomegalovirus infection. Whole-study context: Public signatures in TCR beta pointed to CMV infection and matching HLA type. Whole-study findings and limits: The study found HLA-C-restricted CMV-specific TCR beta clonotypes dominating the ex vivo response.

The TCR sequence derives from a human donor in good health (CMV status not recorded). Some clones in this sample may be carry-over from other donors' samples. The source material was PBMCs.

For the CDR3, the DNA is TGTGCCAGCAGCTTGGGCTTTAAGGCAGCTGGAAACACCATATATTTT. This sequence encodes CASSLGFKAAGNTIYF. The V call is TRBV7-9, the J call TRBJ1-3; D is ambiguous. Germline lookup yields CDR1 SEHNR and CDR2 FQNEAQ (reference sequence). Trimming removed 3 bases from V and 2 bases from J, with 14 bases in between. CDR3 length equals 16 residues.